Below, 18 T cell receptor beta chains from the same sample are listed, as sequenced in a study of CD8+ T cells in alopecia areata. Isolated RNA was reverse transcribed into cDNA used as the sequencing template. The data were produced by immunoSEQ multiplex PCR, yet TCRdb's version contains in-frame clones alone and is incomplete. The sample consists of approximately 210,000 clones, 60% of them appearing once. Treatment indicated: oral pan-JAK inhibitor, 5-10 mg twice daily. The material was CD4+ T cells sorted from blood, obtained at week 24, from a patient treated with tofacitinib. The receptors were sampled from a human donor with alopecia areata.

The chain uses TRBV29-1 and TRBJ1-1; maybe TRBD1 (5 bases). Germline V CDR1 and CDR2: SQVTM, ANQGSEA. The CDR3 sequence is 15 residues long. Trimming took 6 bases from V and 1 from J, leaving 18 bases between them. The chain's CDR3 is CSVAPGGAQNTEAFF. In DNA form, the CDR3 reads TGCAGCGTGGCCCCTGGTGGGGCCCAGAACACTGAAGCTTTCTTT.

The rearrangement links TRBV5-1 to TRBJ1-1; D gene uncertain. Germline V gene sequence: CDR1 SGHRS, CDR2 YFSETQ. V shed 2 bases and J shed 0 bases, with 8 bases lying between them. The CDR3 sequence is 14 residues long. The CDR3 sequence is CASSFSGVNTEAFF. The CDR3 bases are TGCGCCAGCAGCTTCAGTGGGGTGAACACTGAAGCTTTCTTT.

This clone showed up just once. The gene calls are TRBV7-2 and TRBJ1-5; D gene unclear. Germline CDR1 SGHTA, CDR2 FQGNSA. V dropped 5 bases and J dropped 1 base, with 9 bases sitting between them. This CDR3 has 14 residues. The DNA for the CDR3 is TGTGCCAGCAGCCCTGAATCCAGCAATCAGCCCCAGCATTTT. Its translation is CASSPESSNQPQHF.

V gene TRBV28 combines with J gene TRBJ2-7; D ambiguous. The V end lost 1 base, the J end lost 2 bases, and 9 bases lay between the germline ends. Per the germline V gene, CDR1 is MDHEN and CDR2 is SYDVKM. The CDR3 runs to 14 residues. DNA of the CDR3: TGTGCCAGCAGTTTATCGGTCCGGACCTACGAGCAGTACTTC. Translated: CASSLSVRTYEQYF.

V gene TRBV29-1 combines with J gene TRBJ1-4, with 7 bases matching TRBD1. Germline V gives CDR1 SQVTM, CDR2 ANQGSEA. V shed 6 bases, J shed 5 bases, and the junction held 9 bases outside the gene matches. This CDR3 is 14 amino acids long. The CDR3 loop is CSVREARGNEKLFF. DNA of the CDR3: TGCAGCGTACGGGAAGCCAGGGGGAATGAAAAACTGTTTTTT.

This chain uses TRBV30 with TRBJ1-2; D is uncertain. The CDR3 extends over 13 amino acids. The ends were cut back, 1 base at V and 0 bases at J, with 6 bases in the middle. The germline CDR1 and CDR2 sequences are GTSNPN and SVGIG (reference sequence). The CDR3 spells CAWSAGPNYGYTF. CDR3 in DNA: TGTGCCTGGAGTGCAGGCCCTAACTATGGCTACACCTTC.

The table lists this clone with a count of one. This sequence joins TRBV4-3 and TRBJ2-7, with D possibly being TRBD1 or TRBD2 (5 bases each). The V end lost 3 bases, the J end lost 0 bases, and 15 bases lay between the germline ends. The CDR3 runs to 16 residues. CDR1 LGHNA and CDR2 YSLEER come from the germline V gene. The CDR3 region is CASSQDPGTSSYEQYF. The DNA for the CDR3 is TGCGCCAGCAGCCAGGACCCCGGGACGAGCTCCTACGAGCAGTACTTC.

This clone was observed once. V gene TRBV9 combines with J gene TRBJ2-3; 9 positions agree with TRBD1. Unmatched junction bases numbered 2, after V lost 0 bases and J lost 3 bases. Per the germline V gene, CDR1 is SGDLS and CDR2 is YYNGEE. The CDR3 has 15 amino acids. The CDR3 loop reads CASSVDRGQTDTQYF. CDR3 coding DNA: TGTGCCAGCAGCGTAGACAGGGGGCAAACAGATACGCAGTATTTT.

CDR3 nucleotide sequence: TGTGCCAGCTCCCGGGACAGGGAAAATGAGCAGTTCTTC. It translates to CASSRDRENEQFF. V and J are TRBV7-2 and TRBJ2-1; 9 nucleotides match TRBD1. Trimming cost V 8 bases and J 7 bases; bases outside gene matches: 6. Germline V gene lookup returns CDR1 SGHTA and CDR2 FQGNSA. This CDR3 contains 13 residues.

The CDR3 bases are TGTGCCATCAGTGACCTGACTTCGAACTCTGGGGCCAACGTCCTGACTTTC. Residues: CAISDLTSNSGANVLTF. The rearrangement joins TRBV10-3 to TRBJ2-6; no clear D. Germline CDR1 reads ENHRY; CDR2 reads SYGVKD. The CDR3 consists of 17 residues. Trimming pared 3 bases from V and 0 bases from J, leaving 12 bases between.

This clone was observed a handful of times. The chain carries TRBV7-2 and TRBJ2-2; D is perhaps TRBD2 (6 bases). The CDR3 spans 14 residues. V lost 2 bases and J 4 bases, leaving 8 bases between the germline ends. From germline, CDR1 is SGHTA and CDR2 FQGNSA. The CDR3: CASSLKRVTGELFF. CDR3 nucleotides: TGTGCCAGCAGCTTAAAGCGGGTCACCGGGGAGCTGTTTTTT. Drawing the rest from reference TRBV7-2 and TRBJ2-2, the complete variable domain is GAGVSQSPSNKVTEKGKDVELRCDPISGHTALYWYRQSLGQGLEFLIYFQGNSAPDKSGLPSDRFSAERTGGSVSTLTIQRTQQEDSAVYLCASSLKRVTGELFFGEGSRLTVL.

V usage is TRBV4-3 and J usage is TRBJ1-4; D gene unclear. Trimming shortened V by 4 bases and J by 4 bases, and 13 bases separated the two germline ends. CDR1 LGHNA and CDR2 YSLEER come from the germline V gene. The CDR3 covers 15 residues. The CDR3, as DNA: TGCGCCAGCAGCCCGTCTAAGGGTTTTAATGAAAAACTGTTTTTT. Its protein product is CASSPSKGFNEKLFF.

This clone was seen only once. V gene TRBV2 combines with J gene TRBJ1-5; D is uncertain. The CDR3 consists of 16 residues. The ends were cut back, 1 base at V and 3 bases at J, with 13 bases in the middle. Germline V gene data show CDR1 as SNHLY and CDR2 as FYNNEI. CDR3 amino acids: CASSEGGRRLNQPQHF. CDR3 in DNA: TGTGCCAGCAGTGAAGGTGGCAGACGCCTCAATCAGCCCCAGCATTTT.

V and J are TRBV5-4 and TRBJ1-5, with 11 bases aligning to TRBD1. The length of the CDR3 is 16 residues. Germline-derived CDR1 and CDR2 are SGHNT and YYREEE (reference sequence). V shed 2 bases, J shed 5 bases, and the junction held 6 bases outside the gene matches. CDR3 amino acids: CASSFWTGGEDQPQHF. CDR3 DNA: TGTGCCAGCAGCTTTTGGACAGGGGGCGAGGATCAGCCCCAGCATTTT.

The CDR3 here is CASSDGPGQGQYF. The CDR3 DNA reads as TGTGCCAGCAGTGACGGACCGGGACAGGGTCAGTATTTT. V is TRBV6-1 and J is TRBJ2-3, with TRBD1 identical over 9 bases. Germline CDR1 reads MNHNS; CDR2 reads SASEGT. This CDR3 is built from 13 residues. V lost 3 bases to trimming and J lost 12 bases; unmatched junction nucleotides: 7.

This clone was observed a few times. This sequence joins TRBV29-1 and TRBJ1-1; 7 nucleotides match TRBD1. The CDR3 is 12 amino acids. From germline, CDR1 is SQVTM and CDR2 ANQGSEA. J lost 1 base, V lost 5 bases, and 1 base had no gene match. The CDR3 DNA sequence: TGCAGCGTTACAGGGGCGAACACTGAAGCTTTCTTT. It yields the protein CSVTGANTEAFF. Combining the CDR3 with reference TRBV29-1 and TRBJ1-1 gives the whole variable domain SAVISQKPSRDICQRGTSLTIQCQVDSQVTMMFWYRQQPGQSLTLIATANQGSEATYESGFVIDKFPISRPNLTFSTLTVSNMSPEDSSIYLCSVTGANTEAFFGQGTRLTVV.

The chain carries TRBV6-5 and TRBJ2-2; a weak D match, TRBD1 (6 bases). Per the germline V gene, CDR1 is MNHEY and CDR2 is SVGAGI. The V gene lost 5 bases and the J gene lost 7 bases, with 17 bases spanning the gap. This CDR3 spans 15 amino acids. Here the CDR3 DNA reads TGTGCCAGCAGTAAGGACAGCGGTTGGCGCGGGGAGCTGTTTTTT. Translation gives CASSKDSGWRGELFF.

J is TRBJ2-3 and V is TRBV5-6, with 7 bases that match TRBD2. The junction had 8 bases not matched to a gene; V was cut back by 2 bases and J by 5 bases. CDR1 and CDR2 (germline): SGHDT, YYEEEE. CDR3 size: 15 residues. The CDR3 sequence is CASSLAGLQRDTQYF. CDR3 coding DNA: TGTGCCAGCAGCTTAGCGGGGCTGCAAAGAGATACGCAGTATTTT.